Each of the 10 T cell receptor beta chains below was sequenced from the same sample in a study of T cell responses to AZD1222 COVID-19 vaccine. Data came from immunoSEQ multiplex PCR; TCRdb stores just in-frame clones and leaves some out. The sample has 150,000 to 180,000 clones, 86% seen once. The sequenced sample was peripheral blood, obtained on day 0 of MenACWY control vaccination. The receptors shown here come from an adult in good health.

The V gene is TRBV7-8, the J gene TRBJ2-7; possible D gene TRBD1, 6 bases. Germline CDR1 reads SGHVS; CDR2 reads FQNEAQ. This CDR3 contains 17 residues. V lost 3 bases to trimming and J lost 3 bases, with 21 bases between them. This CDR3 is CASSLDSLPGARYEQYF. CDR3 bases: TGTGCCAGCAGCTTGGACAGCCTCCCTGGGGCCCGCTACGAGCAGTACTTC.

This clone has a single count. The rearrangement uses TRBV11-3 and TRBJ2-1, with D perhaps TRBD2 (6 bases). Trimming took 4 bases from V and 9 from J, leaving 25 bases between them. In germline, CDR1 is SGHNT, CDR2 YENEEA. The CDR3 has 17 residues. CDR3 protein: CASSSDGERESEGEQFF. The CDR3 region has the DNA TGTGCCAGCAGCTCCGACGGGGAACGGGAGAGTGAAGGTGAGCAGTTCTTC.

The chain couples TRBV28 to TRBJ2-7; D unresolved. The germline CDR1 and CDR2 sequences are MDHEN and SYDVKM. This CDR3 is built from 13 residues. V dropped 6 bases and J dropped 6 bases, with 15 bases sitting between them. CDR3 residues: CASSPLLRSEQYV. CDR3 DNA sequence: TGTGCCAGCAGCCCTCTCCTGCGTTCCGAGCAGTACGTC.

Points on this clone: The junction departs from the called germline gene at one end, perhaps through a read error. V and J are TRBV5-6 and TRBJ1-2, with D possibly matching TRBD1 (5 bases). Germline assignment: CDR1 SGHDT and CDR2 YYEEEE. CDR3 length: 14 residues. Here the CDR3 DNA reads TGTGCCAGCAGCGCGTCAACCCTCCCAGGGACTCGCCGGTTC. As protein: CASSASTLPGTRRF.

The chain joins TRBV27 to TRBJ2-3, with 9 bases fitting TRBD2. Losses at the gene ends were 5 bases for V and 0 bases for J; bases not matched to a gene: 15. The germline gives CDR1 MNHEY, CDR2 SMNVEV (reference sequence). CDR3 size: 19 residues. The CDR3 protein is CASSPGLIAGVPSTDTQYF. The DNA for the CDR3 is TGTGCCAGCAGTCCGGGACTCATAGCGGGGGTTCCTAGCACAGATACGCAGTATTTT.

This chain links TRBV5-4 with TRBJ2-6; D is uncertain. Trimming stripped 4 bases from V and 11 bases from J, with 10 bases between. Germline assignment: CDR1 SGHNT and CDR2 YYREEE (reference sequence). The CDR3 has 12 residues. CDR3 in DNA: TGTGCCAGCAGCGTCTCGTGGGACGTCCTGACTTTC. Translating it yields CASSVSWDVLTF.

V and J are TRBV19 and TRBJ2-1; 11 nucleotides line up with TRBD1. The V segment lost 6 bases and the J segment 6 bases; nucleotides outside the gene matches: 7. Germline values: CDR1 LNHDA, CDR2 SQIVND (reference sequence). The CDR3 runs 15 residues. The CDR3: CASSSDRGPFNEQFF. The DNA of the CDR3 is TGTGCCAGTAGCTCGGACAGGGGGCCTTTCAATGAGCAGTTCTTC.

The chain links TRBV25-1 to TRBJ1-4, with 10 bases fitting TRBD1. This CDR3 region has 16 residues. The trim removed 6 bases at V and 7 bases at J, leaving 11 bases unmatched. Germline assignment: CDR1 MGHDK and CDR2 SYGVNS. The DNA for the CDR3 is TGTGCCAGCAGCGACGGGGGACAGGGGTGGAGTGAAAAACTGTTTTTT. Its protein product is CASSDGGQGWSEKLFF.

The chain employs TRBV12-3 or TRBV12-4 and TRBJ2-3; D is uncertain. The CDR3 runs to 11 residues. V lost 6 bases and J 6 bases, leaving 7 bases between the germline ends. CDR3 region: CASSPLDTQYF. The CDR3 DNA reads TGTGCCAGCAGCCCCCTGGATACGCAGTATTTT.

The V gene is TRBV24-1, the J gene TRBJ2-5; 8 bases map to TRBD1. This CDR3 contains 16 residues. Germline V CDR1 and CDR2: KGHDR, SFDVKD. Trimming removed 1 base from V and 5 bases from J; junction bases left unmatched: 8. DNA of the CDR3: TGTGCCACCAGTGATTTTGTGGGGACAGGAGAGGAGACCCAGTACTTC. As protein: CATSDFVGTGEETQYF.